These 4 T cell receptor beta chains share one sample of origin, sequenced in a study of T cell changes during pregnancy in multiple sclerosis. Libraries were prepared by immunoSEQ multiplex PCR; TCRdb keeps only in-frame clonotypes and omits some of them. Of approximately 40,000 clones in the sample, more than 90% were seen once. The sequencing used CD8+ T cells from peripheral blood mononuclear cells, collected after pregnancy. All receptors derive from a female donor with multiple sclerosis, enrolled in a pregnancy study.

V and J are TRBV9 and TRBJ1-2; possible D gene TRBD1, 6 bases. CDR1 is SGDLS and CDR2 is YYNGEE in the germline V gene. The V end lost 3 bases, the J end lost 5 bases, and 8 bases lay between the germline ends. There are 12 residues in the CDR3. CDR3 nucleotide sequence: TGTGCCAGCAGCGCAGGGGTTTATGGCTACACCTTC. Protein: CASSAGVYGYTF.

The V gene is TRBV27, the J gene TRBJ1-2, with TRBD1 matching 10 bases. In germline, CDR1 is MNHEY, CDR2 SMNVEV (reference sequence). J gave up 6 bases and V 4 bases, and 17 bases lay outside the gene matches. The CDR3 has 18 residues. The CDR3 nucleotides read TGTGCCAGCAGTTCCTTCGACCGGGACAGGGGAAGGCCAAATGGCTACACCTTC. It is translated as CASSSFDRDRGRPNGYTF.

The chain combines TRBV7-9 with TRBJ1-1; a weak D match, TRBD1 (6 bases). Germline V gene lookup returns CDR1 SEHNR and CDR2 FQNEAQ (reference sequence). The V gene lost 2 bases and the J gene lost 4 bases, with 26 bases spanning the gap. The CDR3 is made up of 19 amino acids. The CDR3 nucleotides are TGTGCCAGCAGCTTATTTAGGGGGGAGCGGGACACCCGGACCACTGAAGCTTTCTTT. This translates into CASSLFRGERDTRTTEAFF. Looking up the rest from reference TRBV7-9 and TRBJ1-1 gives the full variable domain: DTGVSQNPRHKITKRGQNVTFRCDPISEHNRLYWYRQTLGQGPEFLTYFQNEAQLEKSRLLSDRFSAERPKGSFSTLEIQRTEQGDSAMYLCASSLFRGERDTRTTEAFFGQGTRLTVV.

The rearrangement joins TRBV6-1 to TRBJ2-7, with D tentatively TRBD2 (5 bases). The CDR3 contains 15 residues. The V end lost 6 bases, the J end lost 5 bases, and 20 bases lay between the germline ends. From germline, CDR1 is MNHNS and CDR2 SASEGT. The CDR3 nucleotides read TGTGCCAGCAGCCCCCTGGTGATGGGAGAGAACGAGCAGTACTTC. It specifies CASSPLVMGENEQYF.